This is a list of T cell receptor beta chains from one sample in a study of CD8+ T cells in alopecia areata. Clones were sequenced by immunoSEQ multiplex PCR, and TCRdb holds only the in-frame ones, with some missing. The table includes about 99,000 clones, around 59% detected once. Source material: CD4+ T cells sorted from blood. The source of these receptors is a human donor in good health. CDR3s include the opening cysteine and the closing phenylalanine or tryptophan. The D gene is left open where the match is weak. Only some rows state a clone size, as once, few, many or a class for expanded clones.

few | TRBJ1-1 | - | 10 | TRBV14 | CARNGSGAFF | TGTGCCAGAAACGGGTCCGGGGCTTTCTTT
once | TRBJ2-5 | - | 14 | TRBV7-2 | CASSPRQGIGTQYF | TGTGCCAGCAGCCCCCGGCAGGGTATAGGGACCCAGTACTTC
- | TRBJ1-3 | TRBD1 | 15 | TRBV4-1 | CASSQDRTGGNTIYF | TGCGCCAGCAGCCAAGATCGGACAGGAGGAAACACCATATATTTT
- | TRBJ2-3 | TRBD2 | 17 | TRBV25-1 | CASSESRLAGGTDTQYF | TGTGCCAGCAGTGAATCACGGCTAGCGGGGGGCACAGATACGCAGTATTTT
few | TRBJ1-2 | - | 15 | TRBV5-6 | CASSLLGGGNYGYTF | TGTGCCAGCAGCCTGTTGGGGGGCGGTAACTATGGCTACACCTTC
- | TRBJ1-1 | - | 10 | TRBV29-1 | CSVGYDEAFF | TGCAGCGTTGGCTATGACGAAGCTTTCTTT
- | TRBJ1-1 | - | 15 | TRBV6-5 | CASSYRGSARTEAFF | TGTGCCAGCAGTTACAGGGGTTCGGCACGGACTGAAGCTTTCTTT
- | TRBJ1-2 | - | 14 | TRBV2 | CASSFTGYTNGYTF | TGTGCCAGCAGTTTTACAGGGTACACTAATGGCTACACCTTC
few | TRBJ1-2 | TRBD1 | 15 | TRBV7-6 | CASSQGTGRNYGYTF | TGTGCCAGCAGCCAGGGGACAGGGAGGAACTATGGCTACACCTTC
few | TRBJ1-6 | - | 15 | TRBV7-2 | CASSLGQTQNSPLHF | TGTGCCAGCAGCTTAGGACAGACTCAGAATTCACCCCTCCACTTT
- | TRBJ2-3 | TRBD1 | 16 | TRBV11-2 | CASSLDVGGLTDTQYF | TGTGCCAGCAGCTTAGATGTAGGGGGCCTCACAGATACGCAGTATTTT
few | TRBJ2-3 | - | 15 | TRBV7-9 | CASSLAGPSTDTQYF | TGTGCCAGCAGCTTAGCGGGGCCTAGCACAGATACGCAGTATTTT
- | TRBJ1-2 | TRBD1 | 15 | TRBV10-3 | CAISEGQGLFYGYTF | TGTGCCATCAGTGAGGGACAGGGATTATTCTATGGCTACACCTTC
- | TRBJ1-2 | TRBD1 | 17 | TRBV9 | CASSVDLQGAPSYGYTF | TGTGCCAGCAGCGTAGATTTACAGGGGGCTCCCTCCTATGGCTACACCTTC
- | TRBJ2-1 | - | 12 | TRBV29-1 | CSVEWPRTEQFF | TGCAGCGTTGAATGGCCGAGAACGGAGCAGTTCTTC
few | TRBJ2-7 | - | 13 | TRBV6-5 | CASRRDGPYEQYF | TGTGCCAGCAGGCGGGACGGCCCCTACGAGCAGTACTTC